A single TCR beta chain is shown here with its context. The target antigen is unknown. This sample is drawn from a study of T cell repertoires in cytomegalovirus infection. At the level of the study: Public signatures in TCR beta pointed to CMV infection and matching HLA type.

In TCRdb, the reads were re-called with MiXCR into one record per CDR3 protein. This table has roughly 150,000 distinct CDR3 sequences, 17% appearing once. Germline values: CDR1 SGHDN, CDR2 FVKESK. Trimming took off 1 base at V and 6 bases at J, with 21 bases between the two ends. This CDR3 spans 17 amino acids. Overall study findings and caveats: Dominant in the ex vivo response were TCR beta clonotypes restricted by HLA-C and specific for CMV. Identification of carriers of CMV plus the relevant HLA was performed using cumulative public TCR beta family frequency.

Input material: CD8+ T cells from PBMCs. The rearrangement uses TRBV14 and TRBJ1-2; D not resolved. The receptor was isolated from a human donor in good health (CMV status not recorded). Some clones in this sample may be carry-over from other donors' samples. DNA for the CDR3: TGTGCCAGCAGCCAAGTTGCAACCGGGGAACGGAATAATGGCTACACCTTC. The encoded protein is CASSQVATGERNNGYTF.